Listed below are T cell receptor beta chains from one sample, sequenced in a study of blood T cell repertoires in COVID-19. Profiled with immunoSEQ multiplex PCR; TCRdb holds only in-frame clones, not every one. Of around 220,000 clones in the sample, around 84% were seen once. Sequencing was carried out using PBMCs or T cells enriched from blood (not recorded which). These receptors all come from a middle-aged woman with acute COVID-19. Both conserved end residues are part of each CDR3. The D gene is left open where the match is weak. Clone size is not always given. Where it is, it says once, few, many or a class for expanded clones.

V: TRBV9
size: NA
D: NA
J: TRBJ2-7
DNA: TGTGCCAGCAGCGTAGACAGCAGCTCCTACGAGCAGTACTTC
CDR3: CASSVDSSSYEQYF

V: TRBV6-5
size: NA
D: NA
J: TRBJ2-7
DNA: TGTGCCAGCAGTACAACACGGGACGAGCAGTACTTC
CDR3: CASSTTRDEQYF

V: TRBV30
size: NA
D: NA
J: TRBJ1-6
DNA: TGTGCCTGGGGAGACGGGACACCCTATAATTCACCCCTCCACTTT
CDR3: CAWGDGTPYNSPLHF

V: TRBV27
size: NA
D: TRBD1
J: TRBJ1-2
DNA: TGTGCCAGCAGTCCCAGGGGGCGAATTGCCCATGGCTACACCTTC
CDR3: CASSPRGRIAHGYTF

V: TRBV9
size: once
D: TRBD2
J: TRBJ2-3
DNA: TGTGCCAGCAGCCCGTACGGGCGGGAGGGCCGCTCAGATACGCAGTATTTT
CDR3: CASSPYGREGRSDTQYF

V: TRBV5-6
size: NA
D: NA
J: TRBJ1-6
DNA: TGTGCCAGCAGCACGGGACATCCCTCACCCCTCCACTTT
CDR3: CASSTGHPSPLHF

V: TRBV6-4
size: many
D: NA
J: TRBJ2-2
DNA: TGTGCCAGCAGTGACGGGACTAACACCGGGGAGCTGTTTTTT
CDR3: CASSDGTNTGELFF

V: TRBV5-6
size: once
D: NA
J: TRBJ1-2
DNA: TGTGCCAGCAGCTTGGCCGGGGGATCTAACTATGGCTACACCTTC
CDR3: CASSLAGGSNYGYTF

V: TRBV28
size: NA
D: NA
J: TRBJ1-5
DNA: TGTGCCAGCACTACCTCGGGGGTGGGCAATCAGCCCCAGCATTTT
CDR3: CASTTSGVGNQPQHF

V: TRBV5-1
size: NA
D: NA
J: TRBJ1-1
DNA: TGCGCCAGCAGCTTGGTGGTGCGGAACACTGAAGCTTTCTTT
CDR3: CASSLVVRNTEAFF

V: TRBV10-3
size: NA
D: TRBD1
J: TRBJ1-5
DNA: TGTGCCATCAGTGACGAACAGGGGACGCATCAGCCCCAGCATTTT
CDR3: CAISDEQGTHQPQHF

V: TRBV7-9
size: NA
D: TRBD2
J: TRBJ2-3
DNA: TGTGCCAGCAGCTTAGCGCGGGGGTCTGACGATACGCAGTATTTT
CDR3: CASSLARGSDDTQYF

V: TRBV9
size: NA
D: NA
J: TRBJ1-1
DNA: TGTGCCAGCAGCGTAGGGACGGGGAGGACTGAAGCTTTCTTT
CDR3: CASSVGTGRTEAFF

V: TRBV13
size: NA
D: TRBD1
J: TRBJ2-4
DNA: TGTGCCAGCAGCCGCCGACAGGGGAATTTTGGTGGAAACATTCAGTACTTC
CDR3: CASSRRQGNFGGNIQYF

V: TRBV6-6
size: NA
D: TRBD1
J: TRBJ1-2
DNA: TGTGCCAGCAGTTACTCTCGGGACAGCCGCAGCTACACCTTC
CDR3: CASSYSRDSRSYTF

V: TRBV18
size: NA
D: TRBD2
J: TRBJ2-2
DNA: TGTGCCAGCTCACCGAGGCCGACTAGCGGGGGCCCGAACACCGGGGAGCTGTTTTTT
CDR3: CASSPRPTSGGPNTGELFF

V: TRBV2
size: NA
D: TRBD1
J: TRBJ1-1
DNA: TGTGCCAGCGGGACAGTCTACACTGAAGCTTTCTTT
CDR3: CASGTVYTEAFF

V: TRBV5-4
size: NA
D: TRBD1
J: TRBJ1-4
DNA: TGTGCCAGCAGCTTAGGGACAGGGGGTAATGAAAAACTGTTTTTT
CDR3: CASSLGTGGNEKLFF

V: TRBV27
size: NA
D: TRBD1
J: TRBJ2-7
DNA: TGTGCCAGCAGTTTACTTGCTAGGACAGGGGGCCCCTACGAGCAGTACTTC
CDR3: CASSLLARTGGPYEQYF

V: TRBV28
size: NA
D: TRBD2
J: TRBJ2-1
DNA: TGTGCCAGCAGCACTAGCGGGGGGGGCTTCCATGAGCAGTTCTTC
CDR3: CASSTSGGGFHEQFF

V: TRBV11-3
size: NA
D: TRBD2
J: TRBJ2-1
DNA: TGTGCCAGCAGCTCCACGACTAGCGGGAGTTTTTTTGAGCAGTTCTTC
CDR3: CASSSTTSGSFFEQFF

V: TRBV5-1
size: NA
D: TRBD1
J: TRBJ1-1
DNA: TGCGCCAGCAGCCAGGGACAGGTGAACACTGAAGCTTTCTTT
CDR3: CASSQGQVNTEAFF

V: TRBV2
size: NA
D: TRBD2
J: TRBJ2-5
DNA: TGTGCCAGCAGTGATTTAGCGGGGGGCGAGACCCAGTACTTC
CDR3: CASSDLAGGETQYF

V: TRBV7-3
size: NA
D: TRBD2
J: TRBJ2-3
DNA: TGTGCCAGCAGCTTTCAAGCGGGAGGGCCCCGAGATACGCAGTATTTT
CDR3: CASSFQAGGPRDTQYF

V: TRBV28
size: few
D: TRBD1
J: TRBJ1-1
DNA: TGTGCCAGCAGTCGTACAGGGGCAGTGGGTGGGCGAGACGGTTTCTTT
CDR3: CASSRTGAVGGRDGFF